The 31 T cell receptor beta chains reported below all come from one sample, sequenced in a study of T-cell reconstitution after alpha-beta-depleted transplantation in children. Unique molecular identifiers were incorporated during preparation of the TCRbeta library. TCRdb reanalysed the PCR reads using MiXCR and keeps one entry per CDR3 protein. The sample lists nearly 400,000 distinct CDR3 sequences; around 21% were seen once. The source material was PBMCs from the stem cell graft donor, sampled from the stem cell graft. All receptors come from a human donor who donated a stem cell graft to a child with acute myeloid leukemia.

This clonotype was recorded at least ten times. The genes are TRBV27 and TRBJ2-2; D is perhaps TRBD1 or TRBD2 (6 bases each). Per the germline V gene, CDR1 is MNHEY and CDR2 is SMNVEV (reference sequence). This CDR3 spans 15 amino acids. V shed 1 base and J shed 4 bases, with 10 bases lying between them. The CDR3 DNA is TGTGCCAGCAGTTTATGGGGGGCAAGCACCGGGGAGCTGTTTTTT. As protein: CASSLWGASTGELFF.

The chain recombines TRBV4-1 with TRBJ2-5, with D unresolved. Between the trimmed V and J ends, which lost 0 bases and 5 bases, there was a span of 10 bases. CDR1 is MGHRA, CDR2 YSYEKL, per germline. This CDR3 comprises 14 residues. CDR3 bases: TGCGCCAGCAGCCAAGAGCTGGGTAGGGAGACCCAGTACTTC. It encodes CASSQELGRETQYF.

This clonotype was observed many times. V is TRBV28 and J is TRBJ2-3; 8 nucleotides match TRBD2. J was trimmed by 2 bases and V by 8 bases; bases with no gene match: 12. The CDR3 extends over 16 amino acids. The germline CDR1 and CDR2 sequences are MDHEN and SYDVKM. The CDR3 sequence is CASSHIVAGFTDTQYF. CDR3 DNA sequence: TGTGCCAGCTCGCACATCGTAGCGGGATTCACAGATACGCAGTATTTT.

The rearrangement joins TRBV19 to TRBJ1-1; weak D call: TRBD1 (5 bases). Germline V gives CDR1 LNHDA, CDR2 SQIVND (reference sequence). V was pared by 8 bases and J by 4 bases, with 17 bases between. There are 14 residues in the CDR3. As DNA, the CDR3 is TGTGCCAGTGCGCTGAAGGGAGGGGTCACTGAAGCTTTCTTT. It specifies CASALKGGVTEAFF.

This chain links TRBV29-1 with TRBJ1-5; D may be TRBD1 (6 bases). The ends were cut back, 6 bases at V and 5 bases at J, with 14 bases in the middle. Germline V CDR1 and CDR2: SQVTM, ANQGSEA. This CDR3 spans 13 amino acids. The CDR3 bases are TGCAGCGTGCGACAGGCCCACGATCAGCCCCAGCATTTT. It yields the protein CSVRQAHDQPQHF.

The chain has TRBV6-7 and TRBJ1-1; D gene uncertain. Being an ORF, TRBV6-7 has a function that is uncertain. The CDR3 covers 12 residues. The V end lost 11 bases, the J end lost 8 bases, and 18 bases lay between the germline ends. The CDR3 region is CAFSFTPTEAFF. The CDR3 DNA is TGTGCCTTCAGTTTCACACCCACAGAAGCTTTCTTT.

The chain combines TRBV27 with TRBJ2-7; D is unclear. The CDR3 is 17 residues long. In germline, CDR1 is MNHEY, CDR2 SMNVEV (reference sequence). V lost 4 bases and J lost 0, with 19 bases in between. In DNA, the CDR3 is TGTGCCAGCAGTTCGACACAGACTGAGAGGTACTCCTACGAGCAGTACTTC. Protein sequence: CASSSTQTERYSYEQYF.

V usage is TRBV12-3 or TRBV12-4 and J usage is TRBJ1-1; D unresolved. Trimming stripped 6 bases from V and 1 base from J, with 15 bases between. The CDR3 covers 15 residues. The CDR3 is CASRPSARQNTEAFF. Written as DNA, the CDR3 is TGTGCCAGCAGACCCTCGGCTAGACAGAACACTGAAGCTTTCTTT.

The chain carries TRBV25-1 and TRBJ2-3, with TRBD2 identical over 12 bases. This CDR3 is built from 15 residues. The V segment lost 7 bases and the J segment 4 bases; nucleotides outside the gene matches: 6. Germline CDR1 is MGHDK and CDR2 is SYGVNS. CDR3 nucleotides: TGTGCCAGCACGACTAGCGGGAGTTTGGCAGATACGCAGTATTTT. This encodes CASTTSGSLADTQYF.

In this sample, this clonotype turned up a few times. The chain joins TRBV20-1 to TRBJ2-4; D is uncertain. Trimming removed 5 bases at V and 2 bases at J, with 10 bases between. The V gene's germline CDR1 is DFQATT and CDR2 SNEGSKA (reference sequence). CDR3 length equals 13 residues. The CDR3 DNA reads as TGCAGTGCTCCAATTGTTTCCAAAAACATTCAGTACTTC. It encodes CSAPIVSKNIQYF.

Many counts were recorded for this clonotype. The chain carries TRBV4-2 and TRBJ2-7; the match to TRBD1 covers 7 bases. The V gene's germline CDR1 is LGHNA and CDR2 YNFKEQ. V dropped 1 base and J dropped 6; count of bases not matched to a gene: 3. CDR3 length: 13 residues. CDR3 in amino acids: CASSQGTGIEQYF. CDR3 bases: TGTGCCAGCAGCCAAGGGACAGGAATCGAGCAGTACTTC.

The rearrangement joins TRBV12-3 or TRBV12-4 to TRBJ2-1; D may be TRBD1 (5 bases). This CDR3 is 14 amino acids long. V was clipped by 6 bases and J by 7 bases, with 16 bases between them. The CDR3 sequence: CASRLGPGVNEQFF. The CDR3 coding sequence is TGTGCCAGCAGGTTGGGGCCTGGTGTAAATGAGCAGTTCTTC.

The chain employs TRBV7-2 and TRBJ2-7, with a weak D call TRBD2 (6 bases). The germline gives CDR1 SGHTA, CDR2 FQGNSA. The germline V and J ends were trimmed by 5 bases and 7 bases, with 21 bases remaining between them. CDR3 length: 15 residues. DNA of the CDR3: TGTGCCAGCAGCCCGGCCGGGACTGGGGCGGGGGAGCAGTACTTC. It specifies CASSPAGTGAGEQYF. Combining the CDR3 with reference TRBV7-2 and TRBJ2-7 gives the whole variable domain GAGVSQSPSNKVTEKGKDVELRCDPISGHTALYWYRQSLGQGLEFLIYFQGNSAPDKSGLPSDRFSAERTGGSVSTLTIQRTQQEDSAVYLCASSPAGTGAGEQYFGPGTRLTVT.

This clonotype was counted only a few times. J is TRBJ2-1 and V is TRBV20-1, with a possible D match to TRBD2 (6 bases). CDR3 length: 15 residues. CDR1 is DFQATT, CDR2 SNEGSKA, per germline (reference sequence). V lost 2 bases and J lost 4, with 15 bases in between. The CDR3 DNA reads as TGCAGTGCTAGATCCGGGAGTACGCGGTACAATGAGCAGTTCTTC. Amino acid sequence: CSARSGSTRYNEQFF.

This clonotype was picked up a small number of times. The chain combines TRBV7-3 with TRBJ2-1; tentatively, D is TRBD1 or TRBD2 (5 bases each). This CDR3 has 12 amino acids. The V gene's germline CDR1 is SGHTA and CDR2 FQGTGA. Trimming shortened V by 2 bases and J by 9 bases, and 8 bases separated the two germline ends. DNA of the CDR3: TGTGCCAGCAGCTTAGGGGGAACTGAGCAGTTCTTC. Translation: CASSLGGTEQFF.

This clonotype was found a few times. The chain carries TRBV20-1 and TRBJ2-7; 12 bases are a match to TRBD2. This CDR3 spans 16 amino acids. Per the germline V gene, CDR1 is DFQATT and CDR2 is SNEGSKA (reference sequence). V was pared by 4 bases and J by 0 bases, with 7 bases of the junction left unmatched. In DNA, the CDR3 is TGCAGTGCTACGGGGACTAGCGGGTACCTCTCCTACGAGCAGTACTTC. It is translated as CSATGTSGYLSYEQYF.

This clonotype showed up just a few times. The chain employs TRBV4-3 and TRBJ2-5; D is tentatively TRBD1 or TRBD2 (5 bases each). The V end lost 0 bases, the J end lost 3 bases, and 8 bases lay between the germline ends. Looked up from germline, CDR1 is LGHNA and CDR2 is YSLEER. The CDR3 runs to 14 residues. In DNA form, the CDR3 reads TGCGCCAGCAGCCAAGAGGGGGTCAAAGAGACCCAGTACTTC. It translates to CASSQEGVKETQYF.

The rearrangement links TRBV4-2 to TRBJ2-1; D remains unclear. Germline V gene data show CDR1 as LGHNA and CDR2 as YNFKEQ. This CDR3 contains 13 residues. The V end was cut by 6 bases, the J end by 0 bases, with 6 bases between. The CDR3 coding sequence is TGTGCCAGCAGGGAGTCCTCCTACAATGAGCAGTTCTTC. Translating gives CASRESSYNEQFF.

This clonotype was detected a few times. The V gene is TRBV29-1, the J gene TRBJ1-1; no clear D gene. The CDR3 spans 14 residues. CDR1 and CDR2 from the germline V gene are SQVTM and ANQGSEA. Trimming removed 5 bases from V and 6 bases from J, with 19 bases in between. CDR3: CSVPPRKPNAEAFF. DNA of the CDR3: TGCAGCGTTCCCCCTCGGAAACCTAACGCTGAAGCTTTCTTT.

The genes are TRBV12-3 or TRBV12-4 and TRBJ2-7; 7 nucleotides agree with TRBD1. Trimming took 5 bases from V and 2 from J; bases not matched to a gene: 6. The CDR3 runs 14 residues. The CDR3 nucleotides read TGTGCCAGCAGTCCCATAGACAGGGCCTACGAGCAGTACTTC. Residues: CASSPIDRAYEQYF.

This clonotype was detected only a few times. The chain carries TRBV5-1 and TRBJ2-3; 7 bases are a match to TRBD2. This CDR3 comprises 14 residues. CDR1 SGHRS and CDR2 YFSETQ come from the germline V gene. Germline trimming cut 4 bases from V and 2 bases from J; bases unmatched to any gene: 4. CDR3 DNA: TGCGCCAGCAGCGGGAGCGGGAACACAGATACGCAGTATTTT. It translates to CASSGSGNTDTQYF. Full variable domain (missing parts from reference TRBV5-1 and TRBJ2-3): KAGVTQTPRYLIKTRGQQVTLSCSPISGHRSVSWYQQTPGQGLQFLFEYFSETQRNKGNFPGRFSGRQFSNSRSEMNVSTLELGDSALYLCASSGSGNTDTQYFGPGTRLTVL.

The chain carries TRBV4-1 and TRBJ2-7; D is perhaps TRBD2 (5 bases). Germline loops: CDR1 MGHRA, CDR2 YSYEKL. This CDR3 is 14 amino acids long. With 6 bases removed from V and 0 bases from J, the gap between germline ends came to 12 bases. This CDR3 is CASSSKRSSYEQYF. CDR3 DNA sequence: TGCGCCAGCAGTAGTAAGCGGTCCTCCTACGAGCAGTACTTC.

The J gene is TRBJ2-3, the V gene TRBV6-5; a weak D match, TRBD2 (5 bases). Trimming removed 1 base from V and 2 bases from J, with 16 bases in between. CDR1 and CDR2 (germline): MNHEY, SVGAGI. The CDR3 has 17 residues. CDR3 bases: TGTGCCAGCAGTTACTTAGGCCCCTCGGGATTCACAGATACGCAGTATTTT. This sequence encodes CASSYLGPSGFTDTQYF.

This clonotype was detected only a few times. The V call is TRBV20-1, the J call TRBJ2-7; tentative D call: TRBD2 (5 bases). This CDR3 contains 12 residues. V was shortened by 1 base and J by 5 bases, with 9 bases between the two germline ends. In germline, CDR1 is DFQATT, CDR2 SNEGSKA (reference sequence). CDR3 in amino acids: CSARVPSHEQYF. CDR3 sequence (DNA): TGCAGTGCTAGAGTTCCTAGCCACGAGCAGTACTTC.

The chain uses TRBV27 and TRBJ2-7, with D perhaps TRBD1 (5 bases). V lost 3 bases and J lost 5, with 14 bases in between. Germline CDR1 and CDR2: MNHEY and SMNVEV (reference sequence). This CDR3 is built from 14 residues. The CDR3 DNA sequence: TGTGCCAGCAGTTTTTCGCAGGGCCAGGACGAGCAGTACTTC. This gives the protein CASSFSQGQDEQYF.

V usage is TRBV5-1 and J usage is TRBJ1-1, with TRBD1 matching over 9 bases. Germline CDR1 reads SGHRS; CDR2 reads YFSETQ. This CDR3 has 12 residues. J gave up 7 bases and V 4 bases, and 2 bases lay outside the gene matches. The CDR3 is CASSTGGVEAFF. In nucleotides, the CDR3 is TGCGCCAGCAGCACAGGGGGCGTTGAAGCTTTCTTT.

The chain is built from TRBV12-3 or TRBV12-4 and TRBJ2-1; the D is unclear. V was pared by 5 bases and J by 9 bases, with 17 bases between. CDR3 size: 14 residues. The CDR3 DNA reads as TGTGCCAGCAGTCCGGTACGGGTGGGTGGTGAGCAGTTCTTC. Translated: CASSPVRVGGEQFF.

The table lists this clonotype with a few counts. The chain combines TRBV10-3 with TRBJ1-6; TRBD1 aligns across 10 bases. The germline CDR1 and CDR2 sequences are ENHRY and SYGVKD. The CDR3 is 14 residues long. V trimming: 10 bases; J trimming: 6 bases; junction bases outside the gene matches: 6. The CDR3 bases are TGTGCCAGCACCGGGACAGGGGTTAATTCACCCCTCCACTTT. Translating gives CASTGTGVNSPLHF.

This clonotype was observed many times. In DNA, the CDR3 is TGCAGCGTAGACGCGACAGGGACTAACTATGGCTACACCTTC. It codes for CSVDATGTNYGYTF. The chain has TRBV29-1 and TRBJ1-2, with 7 nucleotides matching TRBD1. The CDR3 totals 14 residues. Losses at the gene ends were 6 bases for V and 0 bases for J; bases not matched to a gene: 7. CDR1 and CDR2 (germline): SQVTM, ANQGSEA.

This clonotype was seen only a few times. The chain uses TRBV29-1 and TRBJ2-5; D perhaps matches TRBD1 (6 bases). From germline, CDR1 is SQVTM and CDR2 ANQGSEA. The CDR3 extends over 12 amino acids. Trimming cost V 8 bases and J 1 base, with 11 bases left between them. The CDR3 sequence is CSLGQSQETQYF. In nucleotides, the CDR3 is TGCAGCCTTGGACAGTCCCAAGAGACCCAGTACTTC.

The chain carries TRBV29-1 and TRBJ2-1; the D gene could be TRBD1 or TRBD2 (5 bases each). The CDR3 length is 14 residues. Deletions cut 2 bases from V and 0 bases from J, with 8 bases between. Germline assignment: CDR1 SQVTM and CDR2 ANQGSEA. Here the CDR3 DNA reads TGCAGCGTTGAATGGGGGAACTCCTACAATGAGCAGTTCTTC. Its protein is CSVEWGNSYNEQFF.